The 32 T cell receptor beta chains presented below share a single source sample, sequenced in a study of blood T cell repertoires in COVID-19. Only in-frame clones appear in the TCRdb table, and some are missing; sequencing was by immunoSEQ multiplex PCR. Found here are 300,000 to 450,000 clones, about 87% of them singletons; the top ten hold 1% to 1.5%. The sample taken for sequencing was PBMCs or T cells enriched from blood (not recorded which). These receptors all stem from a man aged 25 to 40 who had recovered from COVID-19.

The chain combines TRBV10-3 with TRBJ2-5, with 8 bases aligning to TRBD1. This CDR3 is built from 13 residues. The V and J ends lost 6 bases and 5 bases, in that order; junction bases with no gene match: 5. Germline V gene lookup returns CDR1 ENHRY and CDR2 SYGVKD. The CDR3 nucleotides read TGTGCCATCAGGTCAGGGGGCATGGAGACCCAGTACTTC. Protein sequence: CAIRSGGMETQYF.

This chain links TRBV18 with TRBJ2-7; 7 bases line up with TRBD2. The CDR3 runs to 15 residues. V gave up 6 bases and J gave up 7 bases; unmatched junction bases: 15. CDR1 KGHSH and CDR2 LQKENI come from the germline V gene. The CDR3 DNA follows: TGTGCCAGCTCCCTATACGCGCAGGGAGGGAGTGAGCAGTACTTC. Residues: CASSLYAQGGSEQYF.

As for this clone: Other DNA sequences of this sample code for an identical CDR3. The CDR3 reads CASSLQGSNTEAFF. As DNA, the CDR3 is TGTGCCAGCAGCTTACAGGGGAGCAACACTGAAGCTTTCTTT. This chain connects TRBV7-9 to TRBJ1-1; TRBD1 is a possible D gene (6 bases). The V gene lost 2 bases and the J gene lost 2 bases, with 9 bases spanning the gap. This CDR3 is built from 14 residues. The germline CDR1 and CDR2 sequences are SEHNR and FQNEAQ (reference sequence).

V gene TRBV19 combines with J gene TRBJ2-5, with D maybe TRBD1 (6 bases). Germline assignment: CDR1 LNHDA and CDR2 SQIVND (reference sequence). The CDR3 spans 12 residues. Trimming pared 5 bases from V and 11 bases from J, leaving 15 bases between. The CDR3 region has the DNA TGTGCCAGTAGTGGGGGCGCGCGGGCACAGTACTTC. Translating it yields CASSGGARAQYF.

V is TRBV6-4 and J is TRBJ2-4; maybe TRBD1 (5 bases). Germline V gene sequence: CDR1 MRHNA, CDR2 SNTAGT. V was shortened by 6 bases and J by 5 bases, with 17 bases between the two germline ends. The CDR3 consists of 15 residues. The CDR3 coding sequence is TGTGCCAGCAGGGACACGGGTTTTCCCGAAAACATTCAGTACTTC. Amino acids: CASRDTGFPENIQYF.

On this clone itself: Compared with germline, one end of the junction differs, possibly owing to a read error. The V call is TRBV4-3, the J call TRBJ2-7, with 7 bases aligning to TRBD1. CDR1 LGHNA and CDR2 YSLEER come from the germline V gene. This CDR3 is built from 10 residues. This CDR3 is CASSLGTETF. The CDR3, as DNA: TGCGCCAGCAGCCTCGGGACAGAGACATTC.

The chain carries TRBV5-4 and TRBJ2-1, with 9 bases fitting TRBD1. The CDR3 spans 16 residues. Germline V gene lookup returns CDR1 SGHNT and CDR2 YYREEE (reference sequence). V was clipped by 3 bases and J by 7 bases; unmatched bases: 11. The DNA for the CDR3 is TGTGCCAGCAGCTCCGGTAGGGACAGGGTACCGAATGAGCAGTTCTTC. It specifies CASSSGRDRVPNEQFF. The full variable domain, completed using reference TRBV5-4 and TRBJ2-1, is ETGVTQSPTHLIKTRGQQVTLRCSSQSGHNTVSWYQQALGQGPQFIFQYYREEENGRGNFPPRFSGLQFPNYSSELNVNALELDDSALYLCASSSGRDRVPNEQFFGPGTRLTVL.

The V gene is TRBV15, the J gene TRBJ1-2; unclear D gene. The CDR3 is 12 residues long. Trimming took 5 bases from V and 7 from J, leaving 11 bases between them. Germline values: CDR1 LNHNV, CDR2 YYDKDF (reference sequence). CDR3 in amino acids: CATSERVGGYTF. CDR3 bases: TGTGCCACCAGCGAGAGGGTGGGTGGCTACACCTTC.

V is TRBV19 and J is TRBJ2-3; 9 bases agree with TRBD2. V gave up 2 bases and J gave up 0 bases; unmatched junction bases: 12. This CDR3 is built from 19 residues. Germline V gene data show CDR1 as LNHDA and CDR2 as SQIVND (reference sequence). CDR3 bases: TGTGCCAGTAGTATACCCCGCGATAGCGGGGGCGTTAGCACAGATACGCAGTATTTT. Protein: CASSIPRDSGGVSTDTQYF. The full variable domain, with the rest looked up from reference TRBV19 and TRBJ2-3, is DGGITQSPKYLFRKEGQNVTLSCEQNLNHDAMYWYRQDPGQGLRLIYYSQIVNDFQKGDIAEGYSVSREKKESFPLTVTSAQKNPTAFYLCASSIPRDSGGVSTDTQYFGPGTRLTVL.

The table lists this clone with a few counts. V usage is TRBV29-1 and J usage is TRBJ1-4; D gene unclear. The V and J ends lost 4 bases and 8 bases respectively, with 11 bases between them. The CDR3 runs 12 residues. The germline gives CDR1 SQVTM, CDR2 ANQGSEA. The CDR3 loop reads CSVALTGEKLFF. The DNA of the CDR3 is TGCAGCGTTGCATTGACGGGGGAAAAACTGTTTTTT.

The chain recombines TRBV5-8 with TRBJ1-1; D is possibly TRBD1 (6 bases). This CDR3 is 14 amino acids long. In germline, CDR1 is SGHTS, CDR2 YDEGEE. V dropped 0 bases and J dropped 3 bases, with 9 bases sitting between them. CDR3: CASSLGQADTEAFF. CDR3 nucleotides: TGTGCCAGCAGCTTGGGACAGGCTGACACTGAAGCTTTCTTT.

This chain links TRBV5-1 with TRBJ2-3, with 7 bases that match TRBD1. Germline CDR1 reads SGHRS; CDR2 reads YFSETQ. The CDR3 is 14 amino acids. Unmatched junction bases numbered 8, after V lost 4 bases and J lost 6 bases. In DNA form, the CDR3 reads TGCGCCAGCAGCGGTACGACAGGGAAGGATACGCAGTATTTT. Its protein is CASSGTTGKDTQYF.

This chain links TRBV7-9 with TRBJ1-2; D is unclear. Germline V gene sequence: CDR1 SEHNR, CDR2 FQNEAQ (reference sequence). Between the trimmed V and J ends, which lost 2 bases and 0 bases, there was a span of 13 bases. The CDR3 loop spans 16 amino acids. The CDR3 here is CASSLTEQRANYGYTF. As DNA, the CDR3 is TGTGCCAGCAGCTTAACGGAGCAGAGAGCTAACTATGGCTACACCTTC.

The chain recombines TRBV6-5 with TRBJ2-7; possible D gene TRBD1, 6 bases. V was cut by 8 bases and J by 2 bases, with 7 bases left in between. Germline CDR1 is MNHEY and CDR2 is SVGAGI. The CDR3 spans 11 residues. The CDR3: CASDRTYEQYF. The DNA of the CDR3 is TGTGCCAGCGACAGGACCTACGAGCAGTACTTC.

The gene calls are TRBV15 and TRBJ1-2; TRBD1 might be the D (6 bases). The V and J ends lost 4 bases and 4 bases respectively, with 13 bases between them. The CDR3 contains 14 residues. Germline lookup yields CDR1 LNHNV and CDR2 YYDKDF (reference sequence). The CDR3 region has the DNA TGTGCCACCAGCACGCAGGGGATCCTCTATGGCTACACCTTC. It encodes CATSTQGILYGYTF.

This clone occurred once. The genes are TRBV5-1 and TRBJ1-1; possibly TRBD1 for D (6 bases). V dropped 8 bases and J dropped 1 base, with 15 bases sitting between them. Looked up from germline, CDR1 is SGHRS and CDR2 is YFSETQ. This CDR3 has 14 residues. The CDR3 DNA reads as TGCGCCAGTACAACAGGGATGGGGAACACTGAAGCTTTCTTT. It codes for CASTTGMGNTEAFF. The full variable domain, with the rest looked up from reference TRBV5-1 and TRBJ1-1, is KAGVTQTPRYLIKTRGQQVTLSCSPISGHRSVSWYQQTPGQGLQFLFEYFSETQRNKGNFPGRFSGRQFSNSRSEMNVSTLELGDSALYLCASTTGMGNTEAFFGQGTRLTVV.

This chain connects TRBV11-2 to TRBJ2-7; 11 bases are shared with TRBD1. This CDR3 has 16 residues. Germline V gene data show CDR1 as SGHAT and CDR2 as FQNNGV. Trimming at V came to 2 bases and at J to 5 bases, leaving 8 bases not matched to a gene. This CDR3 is CASSLQDRGRGNEQYF. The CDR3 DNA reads TGTGCCAGCAGCTTACAGGACAGGGGGCGAGGGAACGAGCAGTACTTC.

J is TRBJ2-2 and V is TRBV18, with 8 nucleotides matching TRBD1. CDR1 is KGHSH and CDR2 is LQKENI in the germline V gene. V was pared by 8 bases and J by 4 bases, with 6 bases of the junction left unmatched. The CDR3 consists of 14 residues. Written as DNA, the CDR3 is TGTGCCAGCGCGGGACAGGCTCCCACCGGGGAGCTGTTTTTT. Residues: CASAGQAPTGELFF.

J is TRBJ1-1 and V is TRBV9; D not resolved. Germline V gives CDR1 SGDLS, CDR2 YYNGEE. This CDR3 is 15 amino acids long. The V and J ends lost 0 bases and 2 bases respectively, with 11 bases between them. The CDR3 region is CASSVEQTSNTEAFF. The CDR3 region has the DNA TGTGCCAGCAGCGTAGAACAGACCTCCAACACTGAAGCTTTCTTT.

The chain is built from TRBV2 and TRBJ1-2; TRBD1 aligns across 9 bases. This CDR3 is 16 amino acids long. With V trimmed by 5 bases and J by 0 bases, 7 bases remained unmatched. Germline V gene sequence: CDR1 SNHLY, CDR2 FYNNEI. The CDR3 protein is CASSQHGQGTNYGYTF. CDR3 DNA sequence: TGTGCCAGCAGTCAACATGGACAGGGGACTAACTATGGCTACACCTTC.

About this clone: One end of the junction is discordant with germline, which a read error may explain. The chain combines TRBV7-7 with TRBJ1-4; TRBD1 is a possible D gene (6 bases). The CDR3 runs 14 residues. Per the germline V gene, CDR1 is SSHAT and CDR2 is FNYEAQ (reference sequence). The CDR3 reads CASSLGAKGEKLFF. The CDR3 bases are TGTGCTAGCAGCTTGGGGGCTAAGGGCGAAAAACTGTTTTTT. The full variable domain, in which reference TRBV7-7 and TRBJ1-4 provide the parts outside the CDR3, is GAGVSQSPRYKVTKRGQDVTLRCDPISSHATLYWYQQALGQGPEFLTYFNYEAQPDKSGLPSDRFSAERPEGSISTLTIQRTEQRDSAMYRCASSLGAKGEKLFFGSGTQLSVL.

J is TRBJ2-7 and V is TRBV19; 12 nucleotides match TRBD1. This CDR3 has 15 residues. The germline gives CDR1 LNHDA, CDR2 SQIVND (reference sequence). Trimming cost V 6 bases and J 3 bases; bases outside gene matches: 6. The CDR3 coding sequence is TGTGCCAGTAGCCCAGGGACAGGGGGCTTCTACGAGCAGTACTTC. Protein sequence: CASSPGTGGFYEQYF.

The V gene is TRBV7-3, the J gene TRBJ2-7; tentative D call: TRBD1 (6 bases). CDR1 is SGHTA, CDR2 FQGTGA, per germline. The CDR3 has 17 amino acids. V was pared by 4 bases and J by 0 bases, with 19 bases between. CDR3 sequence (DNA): TGTGCCAGCAGCTCAGGGGTAAACAAAGGGGGCTCCTACGAGCAGTACTTC. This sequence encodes CASSSGVNKGGSYEQYF.

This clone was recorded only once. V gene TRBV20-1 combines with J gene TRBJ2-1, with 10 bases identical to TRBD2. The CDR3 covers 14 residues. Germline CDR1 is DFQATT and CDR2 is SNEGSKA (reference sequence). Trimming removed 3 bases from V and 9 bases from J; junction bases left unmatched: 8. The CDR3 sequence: CSASKLAGLGEQFF. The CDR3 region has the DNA TGCAGTGCTAGTAAACTAGCGGGGTTAGGTGAGCAGTTCTTC.

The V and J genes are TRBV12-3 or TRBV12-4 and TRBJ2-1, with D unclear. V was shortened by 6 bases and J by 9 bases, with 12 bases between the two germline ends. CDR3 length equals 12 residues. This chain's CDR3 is CASSSVVSEQFF. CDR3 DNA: TGTGCCAGCAGCTCCGTCGTCTCTGAGCAGTTCTTC.

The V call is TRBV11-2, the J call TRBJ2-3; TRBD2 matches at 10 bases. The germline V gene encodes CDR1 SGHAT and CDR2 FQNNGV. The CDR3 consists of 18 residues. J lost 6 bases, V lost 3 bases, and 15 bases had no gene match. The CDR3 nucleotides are TGTGCCAGCAGCTTCATGACCTCCACTAGCGGGGATGGGGATACGCAGTATTTT. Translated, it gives CASSFMTSTSGDGDTQYF. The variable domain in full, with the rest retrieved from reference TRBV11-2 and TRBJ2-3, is EAGVAQSPRYKIIEKRQSVAFWCNPISGHATLYWYQQILGQGPKLLIQFQNNGVVDDSQLPKDRFSAERLKGVDSTLKIQPAKLEDSAVYLCASSFMTSTSGDGDTQYFGPGTRLTVL.

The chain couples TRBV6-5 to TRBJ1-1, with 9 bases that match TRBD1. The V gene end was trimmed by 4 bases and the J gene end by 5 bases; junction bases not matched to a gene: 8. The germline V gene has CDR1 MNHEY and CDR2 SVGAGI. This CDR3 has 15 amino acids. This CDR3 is CASSFNRGPGTEAFF. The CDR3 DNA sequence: TGTGCCAGCAGTTTCAACAGGGGGCCAGGAACTGAAGCTTTCTTT.

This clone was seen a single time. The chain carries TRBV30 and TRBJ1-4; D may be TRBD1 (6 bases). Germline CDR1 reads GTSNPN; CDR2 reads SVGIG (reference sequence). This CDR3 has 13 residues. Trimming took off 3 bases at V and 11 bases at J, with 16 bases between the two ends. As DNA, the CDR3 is TGTGCCTGGAGGGGGAGTCAAAGGGGGAAACTGTTTTTT. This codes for CAWRGSQRGKLFF.

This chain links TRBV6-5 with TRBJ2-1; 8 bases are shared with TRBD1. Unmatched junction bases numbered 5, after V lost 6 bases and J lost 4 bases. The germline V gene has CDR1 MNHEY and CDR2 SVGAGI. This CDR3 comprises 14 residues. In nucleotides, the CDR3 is TGTGCCAGCAGGGCCGGGACAGGTTACAATGAGCAGTTCTTC. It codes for CASRAGTGYNEQFF.

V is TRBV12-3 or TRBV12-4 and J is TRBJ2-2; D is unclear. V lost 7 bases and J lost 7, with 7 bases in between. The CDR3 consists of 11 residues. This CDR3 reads CASNGGGELFF. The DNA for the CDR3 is TGTGCCAGCAACGGTGGCGGGGAGCTGTTTTTT.

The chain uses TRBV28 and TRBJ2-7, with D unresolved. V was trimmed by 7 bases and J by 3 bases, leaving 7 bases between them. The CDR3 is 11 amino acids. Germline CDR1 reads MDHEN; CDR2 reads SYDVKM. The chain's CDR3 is CASNRGYEQYF. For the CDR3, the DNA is TGTGCCAGCAACCGAGGCTACGAGCAGTACTTC.

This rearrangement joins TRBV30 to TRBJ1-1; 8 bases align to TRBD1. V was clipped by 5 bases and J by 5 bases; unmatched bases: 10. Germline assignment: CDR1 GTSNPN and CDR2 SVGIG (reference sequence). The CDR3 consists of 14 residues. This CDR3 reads CAWDQGALGTEAFF. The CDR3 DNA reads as TGTGCCTGGGATCAGGGGGCCCTGGGGACTGAAGCTTTCTTT.